The 14 T cell receptor beta chains presented below share a single source sample, sequenced in a study of blood T cells in healthy people across ages. Next came a second PCR, run for roughly 6 to 11 cycles, which used a sample-barcoded 5' primer along with a J-beta primer mix. In TCRdb, the 5' RACE reads were re-called with MiXCR into one record per CDR3 protein. Seen here are 650,000 to 1,000,000 distinct CDR3 sequences, about 36% observed once, and the top ten hold 13%. The specimen sequenced was blood. The receptors shown here come from a man between 18 and 29 years old in good health.

This clonotype was detected only a few times. This clone may be a read error of a much larger clone one base away. The V and J genes are TRBV20-1 and TRBJ2-5; D is ambiguous. The ends were cut back, 7 bases at V and 11 bases at J, with 23 bases in the middle. The CDR3 extends over 13 amino acids. CDR1 and CDR2 from the germline V gene are DFQATT and SNEGSKA (reference sequence). CDR3: CSVISYSFGEQYF. The CDR3 nucleotides are TGCAGTGTCATCAGTTACAGTTTCGGAGAGCAGTACTTC.

In this sample, this clonotype turned up a few times. J is TRBJ2-5 and V is TRBV10-3; 7 bases fit TRBD1. The J segment lost 1 base and the V segment lost 10 bases, leaving 3 bases of the junction unmatched. Germline V gives CDR1 ENHRY, CDR2 SYGVKD. The CDR3 has 12 residues. DNA of the CDR3: TGTGCCACCCGGGACAGCCAAGAGACCCAGTACTTC. This sequence encodes CATRDSQETQYF.

This clonotype was counted between two and nine times. The chain combines TRBV7-8 with TRBJ2-3; no clear D gene. V was shortened by 1 base and J by 2 bases, with 10 bases between the two germline ends. The CDR3 covers 15 residues. Germline loops: CDR1 SGHVS, CDR2 FQNEAQ. CDR3 in DNA: TGTGCCAGCAGCTTAGTCGGGCGGATCACAGATACGCAGTATTTT. Encoded protein: CASSLVGRITDTQYF.

The rearrangement links TRBV7-9 to TRBJ1-1; TRBD1 might be the D (5 bases). V was pared by 1 base and J by 0 bases, with 12 bases between. Per germline, CDR1 SEHNR and CDR2 FQNEAQ (reference sequence). The length of the CDR3 is 16 residues. Here the CDR3 reads CASSLGNPRVNTEAFF. CDR3 nucleotide sequence: TGTGCCAGCAGCTTAGGGAATCCCAGGGTGAACACTGAAGCTTTCTTT.

This chain's CDR3 is CASSLDAFSSGGYEQYF. The DNA of the CDR3 is TGTGCCAGCAGCTTAGACGCTTTTTCTAGCGGAGGCTACGAGCAGTACTTC. The rearrangement links TRBV7-2 to TRBJ2-7; the match to TRBD2 covers 7 bases. V gave up 1 base and J gave up 3 bases; unmatched junction bases: 12. Germline assignment: CDR1 SGHTA and CDR2 FQGNSA. The CDR3 runs 17 residues.

This clonotype was seen just once. This sequence joins TRBV10-3 and TRBJ2-2; D is undetermined. Trimming took off 1 base at V and 3 bases at J, with 6 bases between the two ends. The length of the CDR3 is 14 residues. The germline CDR1 and CDR2 sequences are ENHRY and SYGVKD. CDR3 in DNA: TGTGCCATCAGTGAGTTGGGCTACACCGGGGAGCTGTTTTTT. This gives the protein CAISELGYTGELFF.

The chain carries TRBV6-5 and TRBJ1-2; perhaps TRBD1 as D (6 bases). Germline CDR1 and CDR2: MNHEY and SVGAGI. This CDR3 region has 17 residues. Trimming pared 4 bases from V and 3 bases from J, leaving 21 bases between. The CDR3 nucleotides are TGTGCCAGCAGTTCCACCGGGGGGGGCGCGTTCGACTATGGCTACACCTTC. Encoded protein: CASSSTGGGAFDYGYTF.

This clonotype came up a few times. The chain is built from TRBV27 and TRBJ2-1, with 8 bases fitting TRBD2. The J call may be faulty, since TRBJ2-7 better matches the DNA end. There are 16 residues in the CDR3. Germline V CDR1 and CDR2: MNHEY, SMNVEV (reference sequence). CDR3 DNA sequence: TGTGCCAGCAGTGTTCTGGCGGGGGGCTCCTACAATGAGCAGTACTTC. Translation gives CASSVLAGGSYNEQYF.

Concerning this clonotype: Relative to the germline gene, one junction end is altered; a read error may explain this. The chain uses TRBV5-5 and TRBJ2-5; D is unresolved. From germline, CDR1 is SGHKS and CDR2 YYEKEE (reference sequence). This CDR3 has 11 residues. This chain's CDR3 is CTSSSLETQYF. CDR3 sequence (DNA): TGTACCAGCAGCTCGCTTGAGACCCAGTACTTC.

The sample holds a few counts of this clonotype. The rearrangement joins TRBV11-2 to TRBJ2-3; D may be TRBD2 (5 bases). V dropped 7 bases and J dropped 0 bases, with 11 bases sitting between them. CDR3 length: 14 residues. Germline assignment: CDR1 SGHAT and CDR2 FQNNGV. CDR3 DNA: TGTGCCAGCAATGGCCGGACTAGCACAGATACGCAGTATTTT. This encodes CASNGRTSTDTQYF.

This clonotype was recorded many times. This chain connects TRBV5-1 to TRBJ2-5; 7 nucleotides agree with TRBD2. CDR1 SGHRS and CDR2 YFSETQ come from the germline V gene. J lost 5 bases, V lost 5 bases, and 6 bases had no gene match. CDR3 length equals 13 residues. The CDR3 DNA reads as TGCGCCAGCAGTCCCCAGCGGGGTGAGACCCAGTACTTC. Translating it yields CASSPQRGETQYF.

This clonotype has a count of ten or more. This chain joins TRBV20-1 and TRBJ2-3, with D unclear. Per the germline V gene, CDR1 is DFQATT and CDR2 is SNEGSKA (reference sequence). The V gene lost 6 bases and the J gene lost 1 base, with 5 bases spanning the gap. This CDR3 comprises 11 residues. The chain's CDR3 is CSAQGTDTQYF. The CDR3 DNA is TGCAGTGCCCAGGGCACAGATACGCAGTATTTT.

This clonotype was detected a few times. The rearrangement joins TRBV7-6 to TRBJ2-7; 14 bases are a match to TRBD2. From germline, CDR1 is SGHVS and CDR2 FNYEAQ. The CDR3 extends over 19 amino acids. V lost 0 bases and J lost 7; bases outside the gene matches: 14. The CDR3 DNA reads TGTGCCAGCAGCTTAGCGGGGACTAGCGGGGGCGCCCCATACAATGAGCAGTACTTC. It yields the protein CASSLAGTSGGAPYNEQYF.

Details on this clonotype: A much larger clone sits a single nucleotide away, making a read error possible. The chain employs TRBV9 and TRBJ2-3; 13 nucleotides line up with TRBD2. The CDR3 has 18 residues. Germline V gene lookup returns CDR1 SGDLS and CDR2 YYNGEE. V dropped 3 bases and J dropped 4; count of bases not matched to a gene: 11. CDR3 loop: CASSAGTSGAVGPDTQYF. The CDR3 bases are TGTGCCAGCAGCGCCGGGACTAGCGGGGCCGTCGGCCCAGATACGCAGTATTTT.